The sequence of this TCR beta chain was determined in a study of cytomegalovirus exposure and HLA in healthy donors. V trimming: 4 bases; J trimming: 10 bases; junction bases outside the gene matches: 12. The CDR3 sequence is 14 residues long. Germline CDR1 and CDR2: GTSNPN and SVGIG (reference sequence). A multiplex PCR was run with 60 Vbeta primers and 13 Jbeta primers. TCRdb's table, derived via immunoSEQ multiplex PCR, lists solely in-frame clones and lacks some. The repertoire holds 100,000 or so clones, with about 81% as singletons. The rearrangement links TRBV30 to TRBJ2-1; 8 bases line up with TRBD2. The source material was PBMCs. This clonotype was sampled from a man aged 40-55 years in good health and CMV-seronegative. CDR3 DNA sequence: TGTGCCTGGACAGTTACAGCGGGGGTGGGCGAGCAGTTCTTC. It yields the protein CAWTVTAGVGEQFF.